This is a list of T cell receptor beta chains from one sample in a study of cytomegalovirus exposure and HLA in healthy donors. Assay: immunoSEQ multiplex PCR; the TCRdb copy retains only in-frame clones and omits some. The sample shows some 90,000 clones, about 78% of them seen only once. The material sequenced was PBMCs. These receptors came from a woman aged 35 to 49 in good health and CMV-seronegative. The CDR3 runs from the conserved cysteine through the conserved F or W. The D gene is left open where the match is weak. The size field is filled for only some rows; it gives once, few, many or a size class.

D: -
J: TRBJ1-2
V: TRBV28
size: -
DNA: TGTGCCAGCAGTCTAGATCCGGGTATCTATGGCTACACCTTC
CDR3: CASSLDPGIYGYTF

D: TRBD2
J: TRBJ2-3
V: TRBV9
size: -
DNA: TGTGCCAGCAGCGTAGAAGCGGGAGGGGAGTATACGCAGTATTTT
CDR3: CASSVEAGGEYTQYF

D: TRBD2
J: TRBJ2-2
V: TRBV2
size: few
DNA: TGTGCCAGCAGTGGGACTAGCGGGAGGGCCGGAGGGGAGCTGTTTTTT
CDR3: CASSGTSGRAGGELFF

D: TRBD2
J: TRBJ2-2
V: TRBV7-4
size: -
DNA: TGTGCCAGCAGGTCGCCTAGCGGGAGGAGAGGCACCGGGGAGCTGTTTTTT
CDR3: CASRSPSGRRGTGELFF

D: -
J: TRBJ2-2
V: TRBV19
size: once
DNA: TGTGCCAGTAGTATTTCGGCGAACACCGGGGAGCTGTTTTTT
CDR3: CASSISANTGELFF

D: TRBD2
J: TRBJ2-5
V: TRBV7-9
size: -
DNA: TGTGCCAGCAGCACTAGCGGGAGAGAGACCCAGTACTTC
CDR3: CASSTSGRETQYF

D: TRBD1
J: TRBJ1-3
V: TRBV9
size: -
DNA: TGTGCCAGCAGCGTTATGACAGGGGGCCGTGGAAACACCATATATTTT
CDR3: CASSVMTGGRGNTIYF

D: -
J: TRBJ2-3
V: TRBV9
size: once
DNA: TGTGCCAGCAGCGTAGATCGGAGGAGTGCAGATACGCAGTATTTT
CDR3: CASSVDRRSADTQYF

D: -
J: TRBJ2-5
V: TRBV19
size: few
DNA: TGTGCCACCGGGACCCAAGGGGGAGGGGCTCAGACCCAGTACTTC
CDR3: CATGTQGGGAQTQYF

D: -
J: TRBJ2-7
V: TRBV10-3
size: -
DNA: TGTGCCACGCAATGGTACGGGGGTGACTACGAGCAGTACTTC
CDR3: CATQWYGGDYEQYF

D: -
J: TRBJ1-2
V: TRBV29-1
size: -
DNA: TGCAGCGTTGAGGACGACAGCTATGGCTACACCTTC
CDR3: CSVEDDSYGYTF

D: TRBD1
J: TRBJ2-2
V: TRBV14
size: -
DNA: TGTGCCAGCAGCCTTCGACAGGGGGCGTCTATAACCGGGGAGCTGTTTTTT
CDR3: CASSLRQGASITGELFF

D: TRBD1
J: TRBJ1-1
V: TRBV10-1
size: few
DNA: TGCGCCAGCAGCTCCACGACAGGGAGAATAGGGAGAACTGAAGCTTTCTTT
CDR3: CASSSTTGRIGRTEAFF

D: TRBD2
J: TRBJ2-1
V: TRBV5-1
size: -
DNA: TGCGCCAGCAGCTTGGCGCAGGCAGCGGGAGAGCAGTTCTTC
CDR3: CASSLAQAAGEQFF

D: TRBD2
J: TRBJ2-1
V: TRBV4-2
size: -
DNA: TGTGCCAGCAGTCGAAGCAGGCTAGCGGACAATGAGCAGTTCTTC
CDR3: CASSRSRLADNEQFF

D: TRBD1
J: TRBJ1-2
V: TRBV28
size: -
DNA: TGTGCCAGCAGTTTTGGGGACAGGTATATGTATGGCTACACCTTC
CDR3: CASSFGDRYMYGYTF

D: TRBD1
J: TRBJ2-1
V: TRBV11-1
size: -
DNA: TGTGCCAGCGGCCGACAGATGGGGGGGACAGGGATCAATGAGCAGTTCTTC
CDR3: CASGRQMGGTGINEQFF

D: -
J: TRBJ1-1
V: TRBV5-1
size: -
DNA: TGCGCCAGCAGCTTGGCCGGAACCGGGACAATAACTTTCTTT
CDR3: CASSLAGTGTITFF

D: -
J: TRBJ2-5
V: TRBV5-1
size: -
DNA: TGCGCCAGCAGCTTGATGGGGGCCCAAGAGACCCAGTACTTC
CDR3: CASSLMGAQETQYF

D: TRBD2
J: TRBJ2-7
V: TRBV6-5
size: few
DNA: TGTGCCAGCAGTTACTCAGGGCTAGCGGCCTCCTACGAGCAGTACTTC
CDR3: CASSYSGLAASYEQYF